The rows below give T cell receptor beta chains drawn from one sample of a study of shared clonotypes between healthy human individuals. Assay used: immunoSEQ multiplex PCR; TCRdb lists only in-frame clones, some missing. The sample records about 1 million clones, about 70% being singletons. The material sequenced was memory CD4+ T cells sorted from blood. These receptors were taken from a man aged 18 to 30 in good health. Both conserved end residues are part of each CDR3. D genes are given only for firm matches. Size is stated for part of the rows, as once, few or many counts, or as a class when the clone is expanded.

NA,TRBD1,TRBJ1-2,TRBV7-2,TGTGCCAGCAGCTATGGGACAGGGAGGTATGGCTACACCTTC,CASSYGTGRYGYTF
NA,TRBD1,TRBJ2-7,TRBV5-1,TGCGCCAGCTATCCCGGGACAGGGGGAAACGAGCAGTACTTC,CASYPGTGGNEQYF
NA,TRBD1,TRBJ2-7,TRBV9,TGTGCCAGCAGCGCGGGGACAGGGTTTAGGCAGTACTTC,CASSAGTGFRQYF
NA,TRBD1,TRBJ2-3,TRBV7-2,TGTGCCAGCAGCCGTACCGGGACAGGGGTGGCAGATACGCAGTATTTT,CASSRTGTGVADTQYF
many,TRBD1,TRBJ1-3,TRBV30,TGTGCCTGGAAAAGGGACAGGGTAAGAACTGGAGGAAACACCATATATTTT,CAWKRDRVRTGGNTIYF
NA,NA,TRBJ2-7,TRBV7-6,TGTGCCAGCAGCTTGGAGGGGGCGGCCTACGAGCAGTACTTC,CASSLEGAAYEQYF
NA,NA,TRBJ2-3,TRBV4-1,TGCGCCAGCAGCCAAGGGGGTACGCAGTATTTT,CASSQGGTQYF
NA,TRBD1,TRBJ1-6,TRBV28,TGTGCCAGCAGCCGGGACAGGGGAGGCAATTCACCCCTCCACTTT,CASSRDRGGNSPLHF
once,NA,TRBJ1-4,TRBV2,TGTGCCAGCAGTGAACGTAGTACAACTAATGAAAAACTGTTTTTT,CASSERSTTNEKLFF
NA,NA,TRBJ2-7,TRBV14,TGTGCCAGCAGCCAAGATGGCGGTAAAGCCCACGAGCAGTACTTC,CASSQDGGKAHEQYF
NA,NA,TRBJ1-6,TRBV18,TGTGCCAGCTCACCACAAAATTCACCCCTCCACTTT,CASSPQNSPLHF
NA,NA,TRBJ2-7,TRBV6-1,TGTGCCAGCAGTGACTCCGACAGCAGCGAGCAGTACTTC,CASSDSDSSEQYF
NA,TRBD2,TRBJ2-1,TRBV18,TGTGCCAGCTCACCGCAAGGACTAGCGGGAGGCAATGAGCAGTTCTTC,CASSPQGLAGGNEQFF
NA,NA,TRBJ2-3,TRBV11-2,TGTGCCAGCAGTGGGACGGGGAATACGCAGTATTTT,CASSGTGNTQYF
few,NA,TRBJ2-5,TRBV5-4,TGTGCCAGCAGCTTGGCAGGAGGTAAGAAGACCCAGTACTTC,CASSLAGGKKTQYF
NA,NA,TRBJ2-4,TRBV30,TGTGCCTGGAGCACGGACTGGGACATTCAGTACTTC,CAWSTDWDIQYF
NA,TRBD1,TRBJ2-3,TRBV9,TGTGCCAGCAGCGTAGAGGGGGCAAGAGCAGATACGCAGTATTTT,CASSVEGARADTQYF
NA,NA,TRBJ1-5,TRBV10-2,TGCGCCAGCAGCCCGACAGTTAGCAATCAGCCCCAGCATTTT,CASSPTVSNQPQHF
once,NA,TRBJ1-6,TRBV7-9,TGTGCCAGCAGCCGTCTCTGGGTTGATTCACCCCTCCACTTT,CASSRLWVDSPLHF
NA,TRBD1,TRBJ1-2,TRBV30,TGTGCCTGGACGGACAGGGATCGACATCACACCTTC,CAWTDRDRHHTF
few,NA,TRBJ2-1,TRBV11-1,TGTGCCAGCAGCTTCGCGGGTAGGTCCTACAATGAGCAGTTCTTC,CASSFAGRSYNEQFF
once,NA,TRBJ2-5,TRBV7-2,TGTGCCAGCAGCTTAGGGGGGGTTGTACGAAATCGGGAGACCCAGTACTTC,CASSLGGVVRNRETQYF
NA,TRBD2,TRBJ2-3,TRBV19,TGTGCCAGTAGCCCGGGGGGGCCGGGAGATACGCAGTATTTT,CASSPGGPGDTQYF
many,NA,TRBJ1-1,TRBV7-3,TGTGCCAGCAGCTTAGGGGAGGGCACTGAAGCTTTCTTT,CASSLGEGTEAFF
NA,NA,TRBJ2-3,TRBV6-1,TGTGCCAGCAGTGAAGCTCCGGCTCTAAACACAGATACGCAGTATTTT,CASSEAPALNTDTQYF
once,NA,TRBJ2-5,TRBV7-2,TGTGCCAGCAGCTTAGCGGGGGAGGCGGAAGAGACCCAGTACTTC,CASSLAGEAEETQYF
few,NA,TRBJ2-7,TRBV6-1,TGTGCCAGCAGTGGAGGACAGCCCTACGAGCAGTACTTC,CASSGGQPYEQYF
NA,NA,TRBJ2-3,TRBV9,TGTGCCAGCAGCGTAGTGTCGGGCAGCACAGATACGCAGTATTTT,CASSVVSGSTDTQYF
NA,NA,TRBJ2-7,TRBV7-2,TGTGCCAGCATCGCCCTCAGGGGAGACGAGCAGTACTTC,CASIALRGDEQYF
NA,TRBD1,TRBJ1-3,TRBV19,TGTGCCAGTAGTGCTGACAGGGTAATTGGAAACACCATATATTTT,CASSADRVIGNTIYF
NA,TRBD1,TRBJ2-3,TRBV7-3,TGTGCCAGCAGCCGGACAGGGGGCAGAGATACGCAGTATTTT,CASSRTGGRDTQYF
NA,NA,TRBJ2-5,TRBV7-2,TGTGCCAGCAGCATGGGACTCCGTGCTGAGGAGACCCAGTACTTC,CASSMGLRAEETQYF